This T cell receptor (beta chain) was sequenced during a study of blood T cell repertoires in COVID-19. Study at large: Spain, Italy and the United States supplied samples that represented acute and convalescent COVID-19. The cDNA or gDNA used as material had been derived from T cells, B-cell-depleted T cells, or PBMCs.

CDR3 length: 16 residues. Germline CDR1 MDHEN, CDR2 SYDVKM. V was pared by 5 bases and J by 3 bases, with 11 bases of the junction left unmatched. Seattle patients were enrolled while actively infected and followed longitudinally. In the original analysis: Estimation of nucleated cell counts relied on the amplification of reference gene primers. Some clones are missing from TCRdb's copy, which holds only in-frame ones; the method was immunoSEQ multiplex PCR. The V and J calls and clone size are taken from that table; D and trimming were inferred from the DNA. The sample shows around 310,000 clones, nearly 90% of them seen only once.

This clonotype was obtained from a woman in her forties with COVID-19, enrolled during active disease. V is TRBV28 and J is TRBJ1-2; 8 bases map to TRBD1. The specimen was peripheral blood. CDR3 amino acids: CASSPIAGGADYGYTF. CDR3 DNA sequence: TGTGCCAGCAGTCCCATTGCAGGGGGCGCGGACTATGGCTACACCTTC.